The rows below give T cell receptor beta chains drawn from one sample of a study of shared T cell receptors in the human thymus. Only in-frame clones appear in the TCRdb table, and some are missing; sequencing was by immunoSEQ multiplex PCR. The sample holds hundreds of thousands of clones, about 89% seen once. This sample also appeared in a second study, on human thymus T cells.

The sample taken for sequencing was thymocytes. These receptors were obtained from a boy under two years old with a congenital heart defect. CDR3s include the opening cysteine and the closing phenylalanine or tryptophan. The D gene is left open where the match is weak. A clone size is listed for some rows: how often the clone was seen (once, few, many), or a class if it is expanded.

>TRBJ2-7|.|TRBV11-1|.
TGTGCCAGCGGAGGGGACTCCCGTTACGAGCAGTACTTC
CASGGDSRYEQYF
>TRBJ2-3|.|TRBV7-6|TRBD2
TGTGCCAGCAGCTTGCAACCTCCGGGGGGGCCGTGGGATACGCAGTATTTT
CASSLQPPGGPWDTQYF
>TRBJ1-5|.|TRBV25-1|TRBD1
TGTGCCAGTAGAAAGGGGGCTGATCAGCCCCAGCATTTT
CASRKGADQPQHF
>TRBJ2-7|.|TRBV5-1|TRBD1
TGCGCCAGCAGCGCCCCCGGGACAGGGGGAAGCCAATCCTACGAGCAGTACTTC
CASSAPGTGGSQSYEQYF
>TRBJ1-1|.|TRBV6-1|TRBD1
TGTGCCAGCAGCGAACCACGGACAGGGGGGACAAACACTGAAGCTTTCTTT
CASSEPRTGGTNTEAFF
>TRBJ1-3|.|TRBV7-9|TRBD1
TGTGCCAGCAGCAACGCCGGGACAGGGTTCCGCGGAAACACCATATATTTT
CASSNAGTGFRGNTIYF
>TRBJ2-5|.|TRBV19|TRBD2
TGTGCCAGTAGTATTTGGCGGGGGGGTCAAGAGACCCAGTACTTC
CASSIWRGGQETQYF
>TRBJ2-5|.|TRBV6-5|.
TGTGCCAGCAGTTACTCCGGGACTGCGGGAACCCAGTACTTC
CASSYSGTAGTQYF
>TRBJ1-5|.|TRBV28|TRBD1
TGTGCCAGCAGTTCCGACAGTTGGGACAGGGGGCGTAGCAATCAGCCCCAGCATTTT
CASSSDSWDRGRSNQPQHF
>TRBJ2-7|.|TRBV2|.
TGTGCCAGCATCATGGCCCTCTCCTACGAGCAGTACTTC
CASIMALSYEQYF
>TRBJ2-7|.|TRBV2|.
TGTGCCAGCAGTGACAGCGGCCGTTACGAGCAGTACTTC
CASSDSGRYEQYF
>TRBJ2-7|.|TRBV5-6|.
TGTGCCAGCAGCTTAAACAGACCCTACGAGCAGTACTTC
CASSLNRPYEQYF
>TRBJ1-1|.|TRBV27|.
TGTGCCAGCGGGGGGGGGACCACAAGGACTGAAGCTTTCTTT
CASGGGTTRTEAFF
>TRBJ2-3|.|TRBV5-1|.
TGCGCCAGCAGCTTGTCGCTAGCGCCAGATACGCAGTATTTT
CASSLSLAPDTQYF
>TRBJ1-6|once|TRBV28|.
TGTGCCAGCACCACGAACCCCCGAAACCTCCCTGGAGACAGCCTTAATTCACCCCTCCACTTT
CASTTNPRNLPGDSLNSPLHF
>TRBJ2-5|once|TRBV12-5|.
TGTGCTAGTGGGAACGAGTGTTCCATCGAAAGTCCAAAAGAGACCCAGTACTTC
CASGNECSIESPKETQYF
>TRBJ1-5|.|TRBV10-3|TRBD1
TGTGCCATCAGTACCGGGACAGGGGAAAGCCAGCCCCAGCATTTT
CAISTGTGESQPQHF
>TRBJ2-5|.|TRBV18|TRBD2
TGTGCCAGCTCACCACCGCCGGGGGGAGTCCAAGAGACCCAGTACTTC
CASSPPPGGVQETQYF